The 25 T cell receptor beta chains in this list originate from one sample, sequenced in a study of blood T cell repertoires in COVID-19. Generated by immunoSEQ multiplex PCR, the TCRdb table keeps only in-frame clones and is missing some. The sample holds fewer than 300,000 clones, more than 70% seen once. The sequencing sample was made of peripheral blood. The receptors shown here come from a woman younger than 30 with acute or convalescent COVID-19.

This clone was observed a handful of times. This chain uses TRBV24-1 with TRBJ2-7, with 8 bases lining up with TRBD2. This CDR3 has 13 residues. The V segment lost 9 bases and the J segment 6 bases; nucleotides outside the gene matches: 9. Germline loops: CDR1 KGHDR, CDR2 SFDVKD. CDR3 residues: CATEDHAGGEQYF. The CDR3 nucleotides are TGTGCCACCGAAGACCATGCGGGGGGCGAGCAGTACTTC.

V usage is TRBV5-1 and J usage is TRBJ1-4, with 10 positions matching TRBD1. J lost 0 bases, V lost 4 bases, and 12 bases had no gene match. Germline CDR1 is SGHRS and CDR2 is YFSETQ. The CDR3 contains 19 residues. CDR3 sequence reads: CASSRTGDRGLSTNEKLFF. CDR3 coding DNA: TGCGCCAGCAGCAGGACCGGGGACAGGGGTTTATCAACTAATGAAAAACTGTTTTTT.

This chain connects TRBV20-1 to TRBJ1-1; D gene uncertain. CDR3 length: 11 residues. Trimming took off 3 bases at V and 10 bases at J, with 12 bases between the two ends. CDR1 and CDR2 from the germline V gene are DFQATT and SNEGSKA (reference sequence). The CDR3 here is CSARLAGGAFF. CDR3 nucleotide sequence: TGCAGTGCTAGGCTCGCCGGTGGAGCTTTCTTT.

The chain has TRBV7-2 and TRBJ2-1; weak D call: TRBD1 (5 bases). The V gene's germline CDR1 is SGHTA and CDR2 FQGNSA. Between the trimmed V and J ends, which lost 1 base and 10 bases, there was a span of 11 bases. The CDR3 runs to 13 residues. CDR3 region: CASSLVLAGEQFF. As DNA, the CDR3 is TGTGCCAGCAGCTTAGTGTTGGCAGGGGAGCAGTTCTTC.

This clone was detected only a few times. This rearrangement joins TRBV7-9 to TRBJ2-5, with no clear D. This CDR3 spans 12 amino acids. Trimming stripped 5 bases from V and 5 bases from J, with 9 bases between. Germline CDR1 SEHNR, CDR2 FQNEAQ (reference sequence). CDR3 DNA sequence: TGTGCCAGCAGCATCTCCTTGGAGACCCAGTACTTC. Translation gives CASSISLETQYF.

The rearrangement joins TRBV28 to TRBJ2-5; tentative D call: TRBD1 (6 bases). This CDR3 region has 15 residues. The V and J ends lost 0 bases and 0 bases respectively, with 8 bases between them. Germline CDR1 and CDR2: MDHEN and SYDVKM. The CDR3 protein is CASSLWRTDQETQYF. Written as DNA, the CDR3 is TGTGCCAGCAGTTTATGGAGGACAGACCAAGAGACCCAGTACTTC.

The V and J genes are TRBV5-8 and TRBJ2-1; the match to TRBD1 covers 7 bases. The CDR3 has 14 residues. From germline, CDR1 is SGHTS and CDR2 YDEGEE. The V and J ends lost 1 base and 9 bases, in that order; junction bases with no gene match: 7. CDR3 in amino acids: CASSLWAGGGEQFF. In nucleotides, the CDR3 is TGTGCCAGCAGCTTGTGGGCAGGGGGTGGTGAGCAGTTCTTC. The full variable domain, rest sourced from reference TRBV5-8 and TRBJ2-1, is EAGVTQSPTHLIKTRGQQATLRCSPISGHTSVYWYQQALGLGLQFLLWYDEGEERNRGNFPPRFSGRQFPNYSSELNVNALELEDSALYLCASSLWAGGGEQFFGPGTRLTVL.

This chain connects TRBV3-1 (or the pseudogene TRBV3-2) to TRBJ2-2; D is perhaps TRBD2 (5 bases). The CDR3 extends over 15 amino acids. CDR1 is LGHDT and CDR2 is YNNKEL in the germline V gene (reference sequence). V shed 2 bases and J shed 6 bases, with 13 bases lying between them. DNA for the CDR3: TGTGCCAGCAGCCAATTCGGACTCCCGCCCGGGGAGCTGTTTTTT. It encodes CASSQFGLPPGELFF.

V is TRBV11-2 and J is TRBJ2-1; the D is unclear. V lost 5 bases, J lost 8 bases, and 16 bases lay in between. Germline CDR1 reads SGHAT; CDR2 reads FQNNGV. This CDR3 has 14 residues. The CDR3 region has the DNA TGTGCCAGCAGCCCTACCCCAGTGGAGTATGAGCAGTTCTTC. Translating it yields CASSPTPVEYEQFF.

The J gene is TRBJ1-2, the V gene TRBV4-3; 10 bases agree with TRBD1. The CDR3 loop spans 15 amino acids. V lost 1 base and J lost 6; bases outside the gene matches: 5. The germline gives CDR1 LGHNA, CDR2 YSLEER. CDR3 residues: CASSQVDRGGDGYTF. Written as DNA, the CDR3 is TGCGCCAGCAGCCAAGTGGACAGGGGGGGAGATGGCTACACCTTC.

The chain is built from TRBV6-2 or TRBV6-3 and TRBJ1-5; D call uncertain. Per germline, CDR1 MNHEY and CDR2 SVGEGT. The CDR3 totals 11 residues. The V gene lost 3 bases and the J gene lost 6 bases, with 3 bases spanning the gap. CDR3 bases: TGTGCCAGCAGTTATAGTCAGCCCCAGCATTTT. Protein: CASSYSQPQHF.

This clone was recorded once. The chain combines TRBV6-2 or TRBV6-3 with TRBJ1-6; no clear D. V gave up 2 bases and J gave up 8 bases, with 7 bases separating them. Germline V CDR1 and CDR2: MNHEY, SVGEGT. This CDR3 has 13 amino acids. DNA of the CDR3: TGTGCCAGCAGTTACCCCGGAGATTCACCCCTCCACTTT. This sequence encodes CASSYPGDSPLHF.

This sequence joins TRBV6-2 or TRBV6-3 and TRBJ1-4, with 7 bases lining up with TRBD1. The CDR3 is made up of 14 amino acids. The junction had 10 bases not matched to a gene; V was cut back by 5 bases and J by 10 bases. Germline lookup yields CDR1 MNHEY and CDR2 SVGEGT. CDR3 residues: CASSLQGSRGKLFF. CDR3 sequence (DNA): TGTGCCAGCAGTCTACAGGGGAGTCGTGGAAAACTGTTTTTT.

The sample holds a few counts of this clone. This chain links TRBV25-1 with TRBJ1-5, with unresolved D. V was shortened by 3 bases and J by 4 bases, with 16 bases between the two germline ends. The CDR3 runs 16 residues. Germline CDR1 MGHDK, CDR2 SYGVNS. CDR3 nucleotide sequence: TGTGCCAGCAGTGACGGACTCCATGGGCTAAATCAGCCCCAGCATTTT. Translating it yields CASSDGLHGLNQPQHF.

The chain combines TRBV12-5 with TRBJ2-5, with 7 bases aligning to TRBD2. This CDR3 spans 13 amino acids. With V trimmed by 5 bases and J by 5 bases, 5 bases remained unmatched. Germline assignment: CDR1 LGHNT and CDR2 FRNRAP. This CDR3 is CASGPGLDETQYF. Here the CDR3 DNA reads TGTGCTAGTGGTCCCGGACTAGACGAGACCCAGTACTTC.

The rearrangement joins TRBV11-2 to TRBJ1-2, with TRBD1 identical over 9 bases. CDR3 length: 16 residues. Per germline, CDR1 SGHAT and CDR2 FQNNGV. The V segment lost 3 bases and the J segment 5 bases; nucleotides outside the gene matches: 10. The CDR3 region has the DNA TGTGCCAGCAGCTTTTCCCCGGGACAGGGAGGGTATGGCTACACCTTC. This gives the protein CASSFSPGQGGYGYTF.

V is TRBV7-2 and J is TRBJ2-1; D remains unclear. Per germline, CDR1 SGHTA and CDR2 FQGNSA. CDR3 length equals 15 residues. V lost 1 base to trimming and J lost 0 bases, with 7 bases between them. CDR3 sequence (DNA): TGTGCCAGCAGCTTAGGTTCCCACTCCTACAATGAGCAGTTCTTC. It specifies CASSLGSHSYNEQFF.

CDR3 nucleotides: TGTGCCAGCAGCTTTACGACAGGGGGTAATGAAAAACTGTTTTTT. Amino acids: CASSFTTGGNEKLFF. The chain employs TRBV7-9 and TRBJ1-4; 9 nucleotides line up with TRBD1. J was trimmed by 4 bases and V by 3 bases; bases with no gene match: 3. The CDR3 covers 15 residues. Germline V gene data show CDR1 as SEHNR and CDR2 as FQNEAQ (reference sequence). The variable domain in full, completed from reference TRBV7-9 and TRBJ1-4, reads DTGVSQNPRHKITKRGQNVTFRCDPISEHNRLYWYRQTLGQGPEFLTYFQNEAQLEKSRLLSDRFSAERPKGSFSTLEIQRTEQGDSAMYLCASSFTTGGNEKLFFGSGTQLSVL.

The rearrangement uses TRBV30 and TRBJ1-1, with 7 bases that match TRBD1. The CDR3 extends over 14 amino acids. Germline loops: CDR1 GTSNPN, CDR2 SVGIG (reference sequence). The V segment lost 2 bases and the J segment 4 bases; nucleotides outside the gene matches: 7. The CDR3 region has the DNA TGTGCCTGGAGTCGGGAACAGGGGCTCACTGAAGCTTTCTTT. Translated: CAWSREQGLTEAFF. Supplemented by reference TRBV30 and TRBJ1-1, the full variable domain reads SQTIHQWPATLVQPVGSPLSLECTVEGTSNPNLYWYRQAAGRGLQLLFYSVGIGQISSEVPQNLSASRPQDRQFILSSKKLLLSDSGFYLCAWSREQGLTEAFFGQGTRLTVV.

This sequence joins TRBV6-5 and TRBJ1-6; D is possibly TRBD1 (5 bases). This CDR3 region has 16 residues. The germline V gene has CDR1 MNHEY and CDR2 SVGAGI. V shed 2 bases and J shed 5 bases, with 13 bases lying between them. The CDR3 DNA reads TGTGCCAGCAGTTACAGGATGGGGCCCGATAATTCACCCCTCCACTTT. Translating it yields CASSYRMGPDNSPLHF.

This chain uses TRBV5-8 with TRBJ2-7, with D tentatively TRBD1 (5 bases). The CDR3 has 13 amino acids. Germline-derived CDR1 and CDR2 are SGHTS and YDEGEE. V gave up 0 bases and J gave up 6 bases, with 10 bases separating them. The CDR3 sequence: CASSLVQGGEQYF. DNA for the CDR3: TGTGCCAGCAGCTTGGTTCAGGGCGGCGAGCAGTACTTC. Full variable domain (missing parts from reference TRBV5-8 and TRBJ2-7): EAGVTQSPTHLIKTRGQQATLRCSPISGHTSVYWYQQALGLGLQFLLWYDEGEERNRGNFPPRFSGRQFPNYSSELNVNALELEDSALYLCASSLVQGGEQYFGPGTRLTVT.

The chain combines TRBV28 with TRBJ1-2; 8 nucleotides match TRBD1. The CDR3 sequence is 12 residues long. Losses at the gene ends were 4 bases for V and 8 bases for J; bases not matched to a gene: 3. Germline-derived CDR1 and CDR2 are MDHEN and SYDVKM. This CDR3 reads CASSSRGRGYTF. CDR3 sequence (DNA): TGTGCCAGCAGTTCCAGGGGGCGCGGCTACACCTTC.

As for this clone: In the same sample, other DNA sequences code for this CDR3. The rearrangement links TRBV6-5 to TRBJ1-3; perhaps TRBD1 as D (6 bases). CDR3 size: 14 residues. The germline V and J ends were trimmed by 6 bases and 2 bases, with 11 bases remaining between them. CDR1 is MNHEY, CDR2 SVGAGI, per germline. CDR3 in amino acids: CASRLTGTGNTIYF. The CDR3 DNA is TGTGCCAGCAGGCTCACAGGGACTGGAAACACCATATATTTT.

The chain employs TRBV5-8 and TRBJ2-7; TRBD2 agrees at 8 bases. Germline-derived CDR1 and CDR2 are SGHTS and YDEGEE. This CDR3 is 16 amino acids long. After removal of 1 base from V and 1 base from J, the junction contained 7 bases not matched to a gene. CDR3 nucleotides: TGTGCCAGCAGCTTGAGCACTAGCGGACTTTCCTACGAGCAGTACTTC. This sequence encodes CASSLSTSGLSYEQYF.

The chain carries TRBV28 and TRBJ2-3, with a weak D call TRBD1 (5 bases). Germline-derived CDR1 and CDR2 are MDHEN and SYDVKM. The CDR3 has 16 amino acids. V shed 6 bases and J shed 6 bases, with 22 bases lying between them. CDR3 DNA sequence: TGTGCCAGCAGGTACAGGTCCTACACAGATTGGGATACGCAGTATTTT. Its protein product is CASRYRSYTDWDTQYF.